This T cell receptor beta chain originates from a study of blood T cell repertoires in COVID-19. Turning to the study itself: Acute-phase and convalescent COVID-19 samples originated in the United States, Italy and Spain. T cells, B-cell-depleted T cells, or PBMCs provided the cDNA or gDNA that served as material.

Germline CDR1 reads GTSNPN; CDR2 reads SVGIG (reference sequence). The CDR3 sequence is 15 residues long. Trimming took 0 bases from V and 8 from J, leaving 16 bases between them. Original methodology: Estimates of nucleated cell counts were drawn from the amplification of reference gene primers. Only in-frame clones appear in the TCRdb table, and some are missing; sequencing was by immunoSEQ multiplex PCR. Clone size and V and J calls were adopted from that table, with D and trimming inferred from the DNA. The data show some 96,000 clones, 87% seen once. The sample taken for sequencing was peripheral blood. The V gene is TRBV30, the J gene TRBJ1-4; maybe TRBD1 (5 bases). The TCR originated in a man aged 30 to 39 in a cohort sampled during active COVID-19. This CDR3 is CAWSVQVGGWEKLFF. The CDR3 DNA sequence: TGTGCCTGGAGTGTACAAGTCGGGGGTTGGGAAAAACTGTTTTTT. The whole variable domain, filled in from reference TRBV30 and TRBJ1-4, reads SQTIHQWPATLVQPVGSPLSLECTVEGTSNPNLYWYRQAAGRGLQLLFYSVGIGQISSEVPQNLSASRPQDRQFILSSKKLLLSDSGFYLCAWSVQVGGWEKLFFGSGTQLSVL.